Reported below is one TCR beta chain. This sample stems from a study of blood T cell repertoires in COVID-19. On the study more broadly: Specimens from acute and convalescent COVID-19 originated in the United States, Italy and Spain.

Using immunoSEQ multiplex PCR, the repertoire was profiled, and TCRdb retains in-frame clones only, with some absent. The sample has about 80,000 clones, around 88% seen once. In germline, CDR1 is SGHTA, CDR2 FQGTGA. V gave up 6 bases and J gave up 6 bases; unmatched junction bases: 9. The length of the CDR3 is 15 residues. The sequencing input was peripheral blood. The chain employs TRBV7-3 and TRBJ2-3, with 10 bases identical to TRBD2. The source is a woman of 80 years or more with acute or convalescent COVID-19. The DNA of the CDR3 is TGTGCCAGCAGGATAAGCGGGGGGGCCTCCGATACGCAGTATTTT. As protein: CASRISGGASDTQYF.